These 15 T cell receptor beta chains originate from one sample sequenced in a study of cytomegalovirus exposure and HLA in healthy donors. It was with 60 Vbeta and 13 Jbeta primers that the PCR ran. Here immunoSEQ multiplex PCR was the method, and the copy in TCRdb shows in-frame clones only, minus some. The sample has under 250,000 clones, about 77% seen once. The sample taken for sequencing was PBMCs. The receptor set was obtained from a woman aged 25 to 45 in good health and CMV-seronegative.

The chain is built from TRBV4-1 and TRBJ2-7, with 7 positions matching TRBD1. Losses at the gene ends were 2 bases for V and 6 bases for J; bases not matched to a gene: 1. Germline CDR1 is MGHRA and CDR2 is YSYEKL. This CDR3 region has 12 residues. As DNA, the CDR3 is TGCGCCAGCAGCCAATCAGGGGGCGAGCAGTACTTC. This encodes CASSQSGGEQYF.

This clone was seen more than once but under ten times. V usage is TRBV30 and J usage is TRBJ2-1; 7 positions agree with TRBD1. Germline lookup yields CDR1 GTSNPN and CDR2 SVGIG (reference sequence). This CDR3 is 15 amino acids long. The V and J ends lost 4 bases and 4 bases, in that order; junction bases with no gene match: 10. The CDR3 region is CAWNLDRNFYNEQFF. CDR3 in DNA: TGTGCCTGGAATCTGGACAGGAACTTTTACAATGAGCAGTTCTTC.

The CDR3 spells CAWSETGTTYEQYF. CDR3 sequence (DNA): TGTGCCTGGAGTGAGACAGGTACCACCTACGAGCAGTACTTC. The genes are TRBV30 and TRBJ2-7, with D possibly matching TRBD1 (6 bases). CDR3 length equals 14 residues. CDR1 and CDR2 (germline): GTSNPN, SVGIG (reference sequence). V was clipped by 1 base and J by 2 bases, with 12 bases between them.

This chain joins TRBV5-1 and TRBJ2-7, with D perhaps TRBD2 (5 bases). The germline CDR1 and CDR2 sequences are SGHRS and YFSETQ. Trimming took off 2 bases at V and 0 bases at J, with 18 bases between the two ends. CDR3 size: 17 residues. The CDR3 sequence: CASSFMRGPVPSYEQYF. As DNA, the CDR3 is TGCGCCAGCAGCTTTATGCGAGGGCCCGTACCCTCCTACGAGCAGTACTTC.

The chain links TRBV16 to TRBJ1-2; D ambiguous. The CDR3 totals 15 residues. V lost 4 bases, J lost 6 bases, and 18 bases lay in between. CDR1 is KGHSY, CDR2 FQNENV, per germline. The CDR3 region is CASSPRLRAVNGYTF. In DNA form, the CDR3 reads TGTGCCAGCAGCCCCCGCCTCCGAGCTGTAAATGGCTACACCTTC.

The chain employs TRBV13 and TRBJ2-3; D is unclear. Germline loops: CDR1 PRHDT, CDR2 FYEKMQ (reference sequence). The V gene lost 5 bases and the J gene lost 6 bases, with 12 bases spanning the gap. The CDR3 is 13 amino acids. The CDR3 spells CASSPGLADTQYF. In DNA form, the CDR3 reads TGTGCCAGCAGCCCCGGGTTAGCTGATACGCAGTATTTT.

The rearrangement uses TRBV15 and TRBJ1-5; unclear D gene. The germline gives CDR1 LNHNV, CDR2 YYDKDF (reference sequence). The length of the CDR3 is 12 residues. The germline V and J ends were trimmed by 4 bases and 7 bases, with 8 bases remaining between them. The CDR3 loop is CATSTSEQPQHF. DNA for the CDR3: TGTGCCACCAGCACGTCGGAGCAGCCCCAGCATTTT.

The chain is built from TRBV5-1 and TRBJ2-5; 10 nucleotides line up with TRBD1. Germline-derived CDR1 and CDR2 are SGHRS and YFSETQ. The length of the CDR3 is 16 residues. After removal of 5 bases from V and 8 bases from J, the junction contained 15 bases not matched to a gene. For the CDR3, the DNA is TGCGCCAGCAGTTATTCCGGGACAGGGGCTGTGGAAACCCAGTACTTC. Its protein is CASSYSGTGAVETQYF.

This chain uses TRBV19 with TRBJ1-3; the D is unclear. The CDR3 spans 15 residues. Germline V gives CDR1 LNHDA, CDR2 SQIVND (reference sequence). The V end was cut by 7 bases, the J end by 0 bases, with 13 bases between. CDR3 DNA: TGTGCCAGTACTAACGGGTTGAGCTCTGGAAACACCATATATTTT. Its translation: CASTNGLSSGNTIYF.

The V and J genes are TRBV5-1 and TRBJ1-3, with 9 bases lining up with TRBD1. Germline loops: CDR1 SGHRS, CDR2 YFSETQ. The V gene end was trimmed by 4 bases and the J gene end by 0 bases; junction bases not matched to a gene: 8. The CDR3 is made up of 17 amino acids. CDR3 bases: TGCGCCAGCAGCACCCGGACAGGGGCTAGCTCTGGAAACACCATATATTTT. It translates to CASSTRTGASSGNTIYF.

The chain couples TRBV13 to TRBJ2-1, with 7 bases that match TRBD2. This CDR3 is 16 amino acids long. Germline CDR1 PRHDT, CDR2 FYEKMQ (reference sequence). The V and J ends lost 7 bases and 4 bases, in that order; junction bases with no gene match: 13. CDR3 sequence: CASTSWDYTIYNEQFF. CDR3 nucleotide sequence: TGTGCCAGCACCTCATGGGACTACACGATATACAATGAGCAGTTCTTC. The whole variable domain, filled in from reference TRBV13 and TRBJ2-1, reads AAGVIQSPRHLIKEKRETATLKCYPIPRHDTVYWYQQGPGQDPQFLISFYEKMQSDKGSIPDRFSAQQFSDYHSELNMSSLELGDSALYFCASTSWDYTIYNEQFFGPGTRLTVL.

CDR3 region: CASSTQGYEQYF. The DNA of the CDR3 is TGTGCCAGCAGCACGCAGGGGTACGAGCAGTACTTC. The rearrangement links TRBV7-3 to TRBJ2-7; weak D call: TRBD1 (6 bases). V lost 5 bases and J lost 4, with 9 bases in between. The CDR3 spans 12 residues. CDR1 and CDR2 (germline): SGHTA, FQGTGA.

The rearrangement uses TRBV5-1 and TRBJ2-1; 11 bases agree with TRBD1. The CDR3 runs 16 residues. V lost 1 base, J lost 8 bases, and 8 bases stayed unmatched. Germline CDR1 SGHRS, CDR2 YFSETQ. The CDR3 nucleotides read TGCGCCAGCAGCTTGCTCGGGACAGGGGGACGCGATGAGCAGTTCTTC. Amino acids: CASSLLGTGGRDEQFF.

V is TRBV7-9 and J is TRBJ1-2, with unresolved D. There are 12 residues in the CDR3. CDR1 is SEHNR, CDR2 FQNEAQ, per germline (reference sequence). V was clipped by 5 bases and J by 8 bases, with 12 bases between them. The CDR3 region has the DNA TGTGCCAGCAGCCTCCCCCTCCGGGGCTACACCTTC. It is translated as CASSLPLRGYTF.

A note on this clone: A junction boundary mismatches the germline segment, possibly from a read error. CDR3 sequence reads: CASSLGGQGVFNEQFF. CDR3 DNA sequence: TGTGCTAGCAGCTTAGGCGGACAGGGGGTTTTCAATGAGCAGTTCTTC. The chain carries TRBV7-7 and TRBJ2-1, with 10 nucleotides matching TRBD1. The germline gives CDR1 SSHAT, CDR2 FNYEAQ (reference sequence). The CDR3 has 16 residues.